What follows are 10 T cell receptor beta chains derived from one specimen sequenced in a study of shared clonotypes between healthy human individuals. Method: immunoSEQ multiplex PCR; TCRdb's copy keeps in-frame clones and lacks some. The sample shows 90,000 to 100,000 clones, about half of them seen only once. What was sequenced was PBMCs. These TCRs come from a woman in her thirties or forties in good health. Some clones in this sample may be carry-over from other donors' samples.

CDR3 protein: CASSRVQGAARAYEQYF. CDR3 nucleotide sequence: TGCGCCAGCAGCCGTGTCCAAGGAGCGGCTCGGGCCTACGAGCAGTACTTC. This chain connects TRBV4-1 to TRBJ2-7, with D perhaps TRBD2 (5 bases). The CDR3 is 17 amino acids. CDR1 MGHRA and CDR2 YSYEKL come from the germline V gene. V gave up 4 bases and J gave up 2 bases, with 21 bases separating them.

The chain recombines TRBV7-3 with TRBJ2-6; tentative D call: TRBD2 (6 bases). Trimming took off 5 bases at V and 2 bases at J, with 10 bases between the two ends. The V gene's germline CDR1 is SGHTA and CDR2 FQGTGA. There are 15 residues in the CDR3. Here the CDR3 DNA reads TGTGCCAGCAGCCTAGCGCGTACTGGGGCCAACGTCCTGACTTTC. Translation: CASSLARTGANVLTF.

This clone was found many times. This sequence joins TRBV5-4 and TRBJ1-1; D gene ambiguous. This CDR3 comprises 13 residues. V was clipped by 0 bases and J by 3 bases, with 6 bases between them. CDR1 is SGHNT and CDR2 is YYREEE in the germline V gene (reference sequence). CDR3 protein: CASSLVGYTEAFF. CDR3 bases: TGTGCCAGCAGCTTGGTCGGCTACACTGAAGCTTTCTTT.

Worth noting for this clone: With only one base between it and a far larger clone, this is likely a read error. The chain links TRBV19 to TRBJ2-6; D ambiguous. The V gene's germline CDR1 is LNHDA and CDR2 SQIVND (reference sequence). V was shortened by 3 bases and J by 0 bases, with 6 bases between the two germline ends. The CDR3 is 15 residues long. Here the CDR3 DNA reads TGTGCCAGTAGTATCCATTGCTCTGGGGCCAACGTCCTGACTTTC. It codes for CASSIHCSGANVLTF. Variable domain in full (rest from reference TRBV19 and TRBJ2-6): DGGITQSPKYLFRKEGQNVTLSCEQNLNHDAMYWYRQDPGQGLRLIYYSQIVNDFQKGDIAEGYSVSREKKESFPLTVTSAQKNPTAFYLCASSIHCSGANVLTFGAGSRLTVL.

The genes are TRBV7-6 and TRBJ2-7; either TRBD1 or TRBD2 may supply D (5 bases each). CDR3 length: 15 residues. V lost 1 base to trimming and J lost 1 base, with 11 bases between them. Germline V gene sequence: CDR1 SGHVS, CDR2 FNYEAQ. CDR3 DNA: TGTGCCAGCAGCTTAGGAGGGGCACCGTCCTACGAGCAGTACTTC. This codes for CASSLGGAPSYEQYF.

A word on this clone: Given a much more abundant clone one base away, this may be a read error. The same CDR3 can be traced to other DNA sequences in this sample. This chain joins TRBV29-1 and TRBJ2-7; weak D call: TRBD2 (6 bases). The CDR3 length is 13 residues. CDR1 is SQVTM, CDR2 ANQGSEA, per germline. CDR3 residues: CSVAGSGAYEQYF. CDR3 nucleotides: TGCAGTGTCGCCGGGAGTGGAGCCTACGAGCAGTACTTC.

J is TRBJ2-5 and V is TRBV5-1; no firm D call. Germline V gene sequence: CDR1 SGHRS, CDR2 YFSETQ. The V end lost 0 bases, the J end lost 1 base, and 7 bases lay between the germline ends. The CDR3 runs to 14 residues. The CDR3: CASSLDSRQETQYF. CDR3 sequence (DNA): TGCGCCAGCAGCTTGGACAGCCGCCAAGAGACCCAGTACTTC.

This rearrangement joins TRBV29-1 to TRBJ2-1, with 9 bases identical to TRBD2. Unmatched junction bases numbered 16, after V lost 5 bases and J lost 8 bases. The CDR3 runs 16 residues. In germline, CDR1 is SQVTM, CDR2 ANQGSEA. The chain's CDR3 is CSVLGLAGVAVDEQFF. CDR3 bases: TGCAGCGTTCTAGGGTTAGCGGGAGTTGCGGTAGATGAGCAGTTCTTC.

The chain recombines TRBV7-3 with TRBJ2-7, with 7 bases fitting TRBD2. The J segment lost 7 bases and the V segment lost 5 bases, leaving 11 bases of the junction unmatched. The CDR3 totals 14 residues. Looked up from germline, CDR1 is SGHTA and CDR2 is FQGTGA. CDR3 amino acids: CASSLRGGSGEQYF. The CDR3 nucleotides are TGTGCCAGCAGCCTTCGTGGCGGGAGTGGGGAGCAGTACTTC.

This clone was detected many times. In DNA form, the CDR3 reads TGTGCCAGCAGCTTCATGGGAGTTGAAAACATTCAGTACTTC. This sequence encodes CASSFMGVENIQYF. The V gene is TRBV7-8, the J gene TRBJ2-4; weak D call: TRBD2 (5 bases). Germline CDR1 is SGHVS and CDR2 is FQNEAQ. The V gene lost 3 bases and the J gene lost 5 bases, with 11 bases spanning the gap. The CDR3 contains 14 residues.